This T cell receptor beta chain was found in a study of CD8 T cells in ankylosing spondylitis. Notes on the study in general: What appeared characteristic of ankylosing spondylitis blood was a TCR beta motif of several highly homologous variants. The disease-linked clones had a CD8+ phenotype and low blood frequencies. Significantly higher representation of disease-linked clones was reported for matched ankylosing spondylitis synovial fluid. A subset of motif variants has previously been described in the synovial fluid and blood of reactive arthritis.

Trimming removed 7 bases at V and 0 bases at J, with 12 bases between. The CDR3 spans 13 residues. CDR1 SQVTM and CDR2 ANQGSEA come from the germline V gene. As to this clonotype: Its antigen is not identified.

By quantitative 5'-RACE with molecular barcodes, the TCR beta libraries were made. Using its own MiXCR run on the 5' RACE reads, TCRdb lists one record per CDR3 protein. The table shows 400,000 or so distinct CDR3 sequences, with about 25% occurring only once. The J gene is TRBJ1-2, the V gene TRBV29-1, with no clear D. Sequencing was done on a sample of blood, either unsorted or a sorted T cell fraction (not recorded which). The receptor comes from a male donor with ankylosing spondylitis. The DNA of the CDR3 is TGCAGCGGCGGGAGCGAATCTAACTATGGCTACACCTTC. This encodes CSGGSESNYGYTF.